Listed below are T cell receptor beta chains from one sample, sequenced in a study of shared clonotypes between healthy human individuals. Assay: immunoSEQ multiplex PCR; the TCRdb copy retains only in-frame clones and omits some. The sample holds 450,000 to 500,000 clones, over 65% seen once. The sequenced material came from PBMCs. These TCRs come from a woman in her 40s in good health. Some clones in this sample may be carry-over from other donors' samples. CDR3s include the opening cysteine and the closing phenylalanine or tryptophan. D genes are given only for firm matches. Expanded clones are given a class, and other clones once, few, many or no size at all.

V: TRBV27
size: -
J: TRBJ2-7
D: TRBD1
length: 16
CDR3: CASSTLPGQGAYEQYF
DNA: TGTGCCAGCAGTACCCTACCGGGACAGGGGGCCTACGAGCAGTACTTC

V: TRBV19
size: -
J: TRBJ2-7
D: -
length: 15
CDR3: CASSIYRSGPHEQYF
DNA: TGTGCCAGTAGTATTTATCGCAGCGGTCCCCACGAGCAGTACTTC

V: TRBV2
size: -
J: TRBJ2-5
D: TRBD2
length: 14
CDR3: CASRVTSGQETQYF
DNA: TGTGCCAGCAGAGTCACTAGCGGCCAAGAGACCCAGTACTTC

V: TRBV5-1
size: -
J: TRBJ1-1
D: TRBD1
length: 14
CDR3: CASREDREGDEAFF
DNA: TGCGCCAGCAGGGAAGACAGGGAGGGGGATGAAGCTTTCTTT

V: TRBV2
size: -
J: TRBJ2-5
D: -
length: 15
CDR3: CASSEQGQQQETQYF
DNA: TGTGCCAGCAGTGAACAGGGGCAACAACAAGAGACCCAGTACTTC

V: TRBV28
size: -
J: TRBJ2-7
D: -
length: 14
CDR3: CASSLSATRWEQYF
DNA: TGTGCCAGCAGTTTATCTGCTACGCGCTGGGAGCAGTACTTC

V: TRBV11-3
size: -
J: TRBJ2-2
D: TRBD2
length: 14
CDR3: CASSLTSGLGELFF
DNA: TGTGCCAGCAGCTTAACTAGCGGGCTCGGGGAGCTGTTTTTT

V: TRBV6-4
size: -
J: TRBJ2-3
D: TRBD1
length: 16
CDR3: CASSDSRTGDMDTQYF
DNA: TGTGCCAGCAGTGACTCGAGAACAGGGGATATGGATACGCAGTATTTT

V: TRBV7-9
size: -
J: TRBJ2-1
D: TRBD2
length: 15
CDR3: CASSLVGLAGGEQFF
DNA: TGTGCCAGCAGCTTAGTCGGACTAGCGGGAGGGGAGCAGTTCTTC

V: TRBV6-6
size: -
J: TRBJ2-4
D: -
length: 13
CDR3: CASSLPAENIQYF
DNA: TGTGCCAGCAGTTTGCCGGCCGAAAACATTCAGTACTTC

V: TRBV19
size: -
J: TRBJ1-5
D: -
length: 13
CDR3: CASTQGPYQPQHF
DNA: TGTGCCAGTACTCAGGGACCTTATCAGCCCCAGCATTTT

V: TRBV5-1
size: -
J: TRBJ2-7
D: -
length: 14
CDR3: CASSLEGSNYEQYF
DNA: TGCGCCAGCAGCTTGGAGGGTAGTAATTACGAGCAGTACTTC

V: TRBV2
size: few
J: TRBJ2-5
D: -
length: 12
CDR3: CASSEAHETQYF
DNA: TGTGCCAGCAGTGAAGCGCATGAGACCCAGTACTTC

V: TRBV18
size: many
J: TRBJ2-3
D: -
length: 14
CDR3: CASSPEVSTDTQYF
DNA: TGTGCCAGCTCACCCGAGGTGAGCACAGATACGCAGTATTTT

V: TRBV19
size: -
J: TRBJ2-7
D: TRBD2
length: 14
CDR3: CASSTTSDSYEQYF
DNA: TGTGCCAGTAGTACTACTAGCGACTCCTACGAGCAGTACTTC

V: TRBV7-9
size: many
J: TRBJ2-1
D: TRBD2
length: 17
CDR3: CASSLTRLAALYNEQFF
DNA: TGTGCCAGCAGCTTAACCCGACTAGCGGCCTTGTACAATGAGCAGTTCTTC

V: TRBV5-1
size: -
J: TRBJ2-1
D: TRBD1
length: 16
CDR3: CASSLGTGGSYNEQFF
DNA: TGCGCCAGCAGCTTGGGGACAGGGGGCTCCTACAATGAGCAGTTCTTC

V: TRBV18
size: -
J: TRBJ2-7
D: TRBD2
length: 15
CDR3: CASSPRTSGTYEQYF
DNA: TGTGCCAGCTCACCACGCACTAGCGGGACCTACGAGCAGTACTTC

V: TRBV27
size: once
J: TRBJ2-1
D: -
length: 14
CDR3: CASSLGHPYNEQFF
DNA: TGTGCCAGCAGTTTAGGACATCCATACAATGAGCAGTTCTTC

V: TRBV11-3
size: few
J: TRBJ2-5
D: -
length: 12
CDR3: CASSLGSETQYF
DNA: TGTGCCAGCAGCTTAGGCTCGGAGACCCAGTACTTC

V: TRBV6-1
size: -
J: TRBJ1-5
D: -
length: 13
CDR3: CASSDNRYQPQHF
DNA: TGTGCCAGCAGTGACAACCGCTATCAGCCCCAGCATTTT

V: TRBV7-2
size: -
J: TRBJ2-7
D: -
length: 15
CDR3: CASSVRAGNDYEQYF
DNA: TGTGCCAGCAGCGTGCGGGCAGGTAATGACTACGAGCAGTACTTC

V: TRBV6-6
size: once
J: TRBJ1-2
D: -
length: 13
CDR3: CASTSGTGYGYTF
DNA: TGTGCCAGCACCTCCGGGACGGGCTATGGCTACACCTTC

V: TRBV28
size: -
J: TRBJ2-7
D: -
length: 16
CDR3: CASSGGVTGDSYEQYF
DNA: TGTGCCAGCAGTGGAGGGGTTACAGGCGACTCCTACGAGCAGTACTTC

V: TRBV5-1
size: -
J: TRBJ2-7
D: -
length: 12
CDR3: CVSSSNSYEQYF
DNA: TGCGTCAGCAGCTCCAACTCCTACGAGCAGTACTTC

V: TRBV6-1
size: -
J: TRBJ2-7
D: TRBD1
length: 13
CDR3: CASSWTGSREQYF
DNA: TGTGCCAGCAGCTGGACAGGCTCTAGAGAGCAGTACTTC

V: TRBV11-2
size: -
J: TRBJ2-7
D: -
length: 14
CDR3: CASSFNRDDYEQYF
DNA: TGTGCCAGCAGCTTTAATCGGGACGACTACGAGCAGTACTTC

V: TRBV6-1
size: -
J: TRBJ1-2
D: TRBD1
length: 13
CDR3: CASRRTGDYGYTF
DNA: TGTGCCAGCAGGAGAACAGGGGACTATGGCTACACCTTC

V: TRBV10-2
size: -
J: TRBJ2-2
D: TRBD2
length: 15
CDR3: CASSPGLVGTGELFF
DNA: TGCGCCAGCAGCCCCGGACTAGTGGGGACCGGGGAGCTGTTTTTT

V: TRBV28
size: -
J: TRBJ2-5
D: TRBD2
length: 15
CDR3: CASRSAGRWAETQYF
DNA: TGTGCCAGCAGATCCGCCGGGAGGTGGGCGGAGACCCAGTACTTC

V: TRBV6-4
size: -
J: TRBJ2-3
D: -
length: 14
CDR3: CASSATAPPDTQYF
DNA: TGTGCCAGCAGTGCGACTGCCCCCCCAGATACGCAGTATTTT

V: TRBV1
size: few
J: TRBJ2-7
D: -
length: 18
CDR3: CTSSQEALAGDQPYEQYF
DNA: TGCACCAGCAGCCAAGAGGCACTAGCGGGAGATCAACCTTACGAGCAGTACTTC

V: TRBV7-2
size: -
J: TRBJ1-2
D: -
length: 14
CDR3: CASSLESTNYGYTF
DNA: TGTGCCAGCAGCTTAGAGTCAACTAACTATGGCTACACCTTC

V: TRBV6-6
size: once
J: TRBJ1-1
D: TRBD1
length: 13
CDR3: CASSDRVNTEAFF
DNA: TGTGCCAGCAGTGACAGGGTCAACACTGAAGCTTTCTTT

V: TRBV4-1
size: -
J: TRBJ2-7
D: TRBD2
length: 15
CDR3: CASSPQASGSYEQYF
DNA: TGCGCCAGCAGCCCACAGGCTAGCGGGAGTTACGAGCAGTACTTC

V: TRBV5-1
size: -
J: TRBJ2-1
D: -
length: 14
CDR3: CASSLESSYNEQFF
DNA: TGCGCCAGCAGCTTAGAAAGCTCCTACAATGAGCAGTTCTTC

V: TRBV29-1
size: -
J: TRBJ2-1
D: -
length: 12
CDR3: CSVETGYNEQFF
DNA: TGCAGCGTTGAAACAGGGTACAATGAGCAGTTCTTC

V: TRBV28
size: once
J: TRBJ1-3
D: -
length: 17
CDR3: CASRQNPGGASGNTIYF
DNA: TGTGCCAGCAGGCAAAATCCTGGGGGCGCGTCTGGAAACACCATATATTTT

V: TRBV20-1
size: -
J: TRBJ2-1
D: -
length: 11
CDR3: CSASNYHEQFF
DNA: TGCAGTGCTTCGAACTACCATGAGCAGTTCTTC

V: TRBV6-5
size: -
J: TRBJ1-2
D: TRBD1
length: 14
CDR3: CASSYSWTGYGYTF
DNA: TGTGCCAGCAGTTACTCGTGGACAGGCTATGGCTACACCTTC

V: TRBV6-6
size: -
J: TRBJ2-7
D: -
length: 12
CDR3: CASSPGRYEQYF
DNA: TGTGCCAGCAGTCCGGGTCGGTACGAGCAGTACTTC

V: TRBV2
size: -
J: TRBJ2-5
D: -
length: 14
CDR3: CASSNTGREETQYF
DNA: TGTGCCAGCAGTAATACAGGGAGAGAGGAGACCCAGTACTTC

V: TRBV6-1
size: many
J: TRBJ2-7
D: TRBD1
length: 14
CDR3: CASIPDTGGYEQYF
DNA: TGTGCCAGCATCCCTGACACAGGGGGGTACGAGCAGTACTTC

V: TRBV6-5
size: -
J: TRBJ1-2
D: TRBD1
length: 13
CDR3: CASSYSTGGGYTF
DNA: TGTGCCAGCAGTTACTCGACAGGGGGAGGCTACACCTTC

V: TRBV7-8
size: -
J: TRBJ2-7
D: TRBD1
length: 15
CDR3: CASSGSRTGSVWQYF
DNA: TGTGCCAGCAGCGGTTCTCGGACAGGGTCTGTTTGGCAGTACTTC

V: TRBV19
size: few
J: TRBJ2-3
D: TRBD2
length: 16
CDR3: CASSILAGGRTDTQYF
DNA: TGTGCCAGTAGTATCCTAGCGGGAGGGCGCACAGATACGCAGTATTTT

V: TRBV7-8
size: -
J: TRBJ2-7
D: -
length: 12
CDR3: CASSLPEGVQYF
DNA: TGTGCCAGCAGCTTACCCGAGGGAGTGCAGTACTTC

V: TRBV28
size: once
J: TRBJ1-2
D: -
length: 13
CDR3: CASSLQGLYGYTF
DNA: TGTGCCAGCAGTTTGCAGGGTTTGTATGGCTACACCTTC

V: TRBV15
size: few
J: TRBJ2-3
D: TRBD1
length: 20
CDR3: CATSSPELANDRGRTDTQYF
DNA: TGTGCCACCAGCAGTCCCGAGCTAGCGAATGACAGGGGCCGCACAGATACGCAGTATTTT

V: TRBV29-1
size: once
J: TRBJ2-1
D: -
length: 12
CDR3: CSVEYSYNEQFF
DNA: TGCAGCGTAGAGTACAGCTACAATGAGCAGTTCTTC

V: TRBV28
size: few
J: TRBJ2-1
D: -
length: 16
CDR3: CASSLSSGGGYNEQFF
DNA: TGTGCCAGCAGTTTATCCTCAGGGGGGGGTTACAATGAGCAGTTCTTC

V: TRBV18
size: -
J: TRBJ2-7
D: -
length: 13
CDR3: CASSPTTGAEQYF
DNA: TGTGCCAGCTCGCCGACGACGGGGGCCGAGCAGTACTTC

V: TRBV28
size: once
J: TRBJ2-7
D: TRBD2
length: 14
CDR3: CASSSAGGLYEQYF
DNA: TGTGCCAGCAGTTCCGCGGGGGGGCTATACGAGCAGTACTTC

V: TRBV30
size: -
J: TRBJ1-5
D: -
length: 16
CDR3: CAWSVSSSSSNQPQHF
DNA: TGTGCCTGGAGTGTAAGTTCGAGTAGTAGCAATCAGCCCCAGCATTTT

V: TRBV18
size: -
J: TRBJ2-1
D: -
length: 15
CDR3: CASSPSDSSYNEQFF
DNA: TGTGCCAGCTCACCTAGTGATAGCTCCTACAATGAGCAGTTCTTC

V: TRBV4-3
size: -
J: TRBJ2-6
D: -
length: 16
CDR3: CASSERAISGANVLTF
DNA: TGCGCCAGCAGCGAAAGGGCTATCTCTGGGGCCAACGTCCTGACTTTC

V: TRBV4-2
size: -
J: TRBJ2-7
D: -
length: 16
CDR3: CASSKDEGQGVDEQYF
DNA: TGTGCCAGCAGCAAAGACGAGGGGCAGGGTGTCGACGAGCAGTACTTC

V: TRBV27
size: -
J: TRBJ1-6
D: TRBD1
length: 14
CDR3: CASRPTGGGGPLHF
DNA: TGTGCCAGCAGGCCCACAGGGGGCGGGGGACCCCTCCACTTT

V: TRBV4-1
size: -
J: TRBJ1-3
D: -
length: 12
CDR3: CASSHRGNTIYF
DNA: TGCGCCAGCAGCCACAGGGGAAACACCATATATTTT

V: TRBV7-9
size: -
J: TRBJ1-4
D: -
length: 14
CDR3: CASSLGQQPEKLFF
DNA: TGTGCCAGCAGCTTGGGCCAGCAACCCGAAAAACTGTTTTTT